These T cell receptor beta chains were read from a single sample in a study of identical twins. TCRdb ran MiXCR on the 5' RACE reads and lists one entry per CDR3 protein. The repertoire consists of 690,000 or so distinct CDR3 sequences, with over 8.5% occurring once and the leading ten covering 0.98%. These data were likewise used in another study, on yellow fever vaccine responses in identical twins.

The source material was PBMCs. The receptor source for this set is a woman aged 18-35 years in good health. The CDR3 runs from the conserved cysteine through the conserved F or W. The D gene is left open where the match is weak. Part of the rows lack a size; the others show once, few, many or a class for expanded clones.

TRBD1	TRBJ2-2	TRBV28	-	TGTGCCAGCAGTTTAATAAAAACAGGGGGCACCGGGGAGCTGTTTTTT	CASSLIKTGGTGELFF
-	TRBJ1-5	TRBV28	-	TGTGCCAGCAGGTATACTACAGGTTCCAATCAGCCCCAGCATTTT	CASRYTTGSNQPQHF
-	TRBJ2-2	TRBV5-6	-	TGTGCCAGCAGCTTGGCTTCTAGTTCCTTCACCGGGGAGCTGTTTTTT	CASSLASSSFTGELFF
-	TRBJ2-1	TRBV20-1	few	TGCAGTGCTAGAGATTCCCGGGAGCAGTTCTTC	CSARDSREQFF
-	TRBJ2-1	TRBV2	-	TGTGCCAGCAGTGACCAAACTTCTAATGAGCAGTTCTTC	CASSDQTSNEQFF
-	TRBJ2-3	TRBV7-8	-	TGTGCCAGCAGCTCGAAACACGGAGGGCGCACAGATACGCAGTATTTT	CASSSKHGGRTDTQYF
-	TRBJ2-2	TRBV20-1	few	TGCAGTGCTAGAGACTACTTGGGCGGGATTACCGGGGAGCTGTTTTTT	CSARDYLGGITGELFF
-	TRBJ2-1	TRBV28	-	TGTGCCAGCAGTCCACCCCCGAACAGGGAAAAGTTCTTC	CASSPPPNREKFF
TRBD1	TRBJ1-4	TRBV5-1	-	TGCGCCAGCAGCCCCACGGAGGGGGCATTATATGTGGGAAAACTGTTTTTT	CASSPTEGALYVGKLFF
-	TRBJ1-2	TRBV6-5	many	TGTGCCAGCAGTTACGTCCCAACAGGCGAGCATGGCTACACCTTC	CASSYVPTGEHGYTF
TRBD2	TRBJ2-3	TRBV7-9	few	TGTGCCAGCAGCCCCAGCGGGGGCACTAGCACAGATACGCAGTATTTT	CASSPSGGTSTDTQYF
-	TRBJ2-7	TRBV28	-	TGTGCCAGCAGTTTGCGTCTTTCGAGGCGGGGTGGGACCTACGAGCAGTACTTC	CASSLRLSRRGGTYEQYF
-	TRBJ2-3	TRBV27	many	TGTGCCAGCACCACCAATTTGGGGTTGCTTAATACGCAGTATTTT	CASTTNLGLLNTQYF
-	TRBJ1-4	TRBV29-1	few	TGCAGCGGAAGGGGACCGGCTAATGAAAAACTGTTTTTT	CSGRGPANEKLFF
-	TRBJ2-2	TRBV6-2/TRBV6-3	few	TGTGCCAGCAGTTACCTTAGTGTCGGCGGGGAGCTGTTTTTT	CASSYLSVGGELFF
-	TRBJ2-7	TRBV7-2	few	TGTGCCAGCAGCCCACTCCCCGGCCCCTCCTACGAGCAGTACTTC	CASSPLPGPSYEQYF